Listed here are 23 T cell receptor beta chains from one sample, sequenced in a study of blood T cell repertoires in COVID-19. The protocol was immunoSEQ multiplex PCR, while the TCRdb copy is restricted to in-frame clones and leaves out a portion. The data contain 100,000 or so clones, 85% of them singletons. Source material: peripheral blood. These receptors came from a woman aged 65 to 85 with active or convalescent COVID-19.

The V and J genes are TRBV11-2 and TRBJ2-2; 9 bases map to TRBD1. Germline V gene sequence: CDR1 SGHAT, CDR2 FQNNGV. V trimming: 5 bases; J trimming: 7 bases; junction bases outside the gene matches: 8. The CDR3 sequence is 15 residues long. The CDR3 spells CASSDRQGVGGELFF. The CDR3, as DNA: TGTGCCAGCAGCGACCGACAGGGGGTGGGCGGGGAGCTGTTTTTT.

V is TRBV11-2 and J is TRBJ2-5; TRBD2 matches at 11 bases. After removal of 5 bases from V and 2 bases from J, the junction contained 7 bases not matched to a gene. Germline CDR1 SGHAT, CDR2 FQNNGV. CDR3 length: 16 residues. DNA of the CDR3: TGTGCCAGCAGCCTCTCACTAGCGGGGGCGCAAGAGACCCAGTACTTC. Residues: CASSLSLAGAQETQYF.

This clone was seen a few times. The rearrangement uses TRBV18 and TRBJ1-2; TRBD1 matches at 7 bases. The V gene end was trimmed by 8 bases and the J gene end by 6 bases; junction bases not matched to a gene: 9. The germline gives CDR1 KGHSH, CDR2 LQKENI. CDR3 length equals 13 residues. This CDR3 reads CASNNRGTDGYTF. In DNA form, the CDR3 reads TGTGCCAGCAACAACAGGGGAACAGATGGCTACACCTTC.

V is TRBV10-3 and J is TRBJ1-1; TRBD1 agrees at 8 bases. Germline V gene lookup returns CDR1 ENHRY and CDR2 SYGVKD. This CDR3 contains 14 residues. The J segment lost 7 bases and the V segment lost 2 bases, leaving 6 bases of the junction unmatched. The CDR3 protein is CAISEAGQAFEAFF. Written as DNA, the CDR3 is TGTGCCATCAGTGAGGCGGGACAGGCCTTTGAAGCTTTCTTT.

This chain links TRBV27 with TRBJ2-7; 7 bases are a match to TRBD1. This CDR3 contains 13 residues. Germline CDR1 and CDR2: MNHEY and SMNVEV (reference sequence). Trimming removed 5 bases from V and 3 bases from J; junction bases left unmatched: 4. The CDR3 protein is CASSLRQGYEQYF. The CDR3 DNA reads TGTGCCAGCAGTCTCCGACAGGGCTACGAGCAGTACTTC.

The chain recombines TRBV27 with TRBJ2-1; maybe TRBD1 (6 bases). From germline, CDR1 is MNHEY and CDR2 SMNVEV (reference sequence). The CDR3 has 15 residues. V shed 2 bases and J shed 0 bases, with 8 bases lying between them. The CDR3 loop reads CASSLQGLSYNEQFF. The CDR3, as DNA: TGTGCCAGCAGTTTACAGGGGCTCTCCTACAATGAGCAGTTCTTC.

This clone was detected a few times. V is TRBV19 and J is TRBJ1-5; D is possibly TRBD1 (5 bases). The CDR3 is made up of 15 amino acids. V gave up 9 bases and J gave up 2 bases, with 17 bases separating them. The germline gives CDR1 LNHDA, CDR2 SQIVND (reference sequence). CDR3 amino acids: CASSLEGNGNQPQHF. The DNA for the CDR3 is TGTGCCAGCTCCCTGGAGGGGAACGGCAATCAGCCCCAGCATTTT.

Here the CDR3 reads CASTQGSRGFQPQHF. The DNA of the CDR3 is TGTGCCAGCACCCAGGGGTCGAGAGGGTTTCAGCCCCAGCATTTT. This sequence joins TRBV6-5 and TRBJ1-5, with D perhaps matching TRBD1 (6 bases). CDR3 length equals 15 residues. Trimming removed 7 bases from V and 6 bases from J, with 19 bases in between. The germline V gene encodes CDR1 MNHEY and CDR2 SVGAGI.

A few counts support this clone. This chain uses TRBV2 with TRBJ1-1; D is possibly TRBD1 (5 bases). Germline values: CDR1 SNHLY, CDR2 FYNNEI. The CDR3 covers 13 residues. V lost 8 bases, J lost 1 base, and 11 bases lay in between. CDR3 bases: TGTGCCAGCGATGGGACTAGGAACACTGAAGCTTTCTTT. This encodes CASDGTRNTEAFF.

The chain uses TRBV24-1 and TRBJ1-3, with a weak D call TRBD1 (6 bases). The germline CDR1 and CDR2 sequences are KGHDR and SFDVKD. The CDR3 loop spans 14 amino acids. V lost 7 bases to trimming and J lost 4 bases, with 13 bases between them. The CDR3 bases are TGTGCCACCAGCCCTACAGGGTCGGGAAACACCATATATTTT. Amino acids: CATSPTGSGNTIYF.

The V gene is TRBV6-5, the J gene TRBJ1-6; D may be TRBD1 (5 bases). CDR1 is MNHEY, CDR2 SVGAGI, per germline. V was shortened by 0 bases and J by 10 bases, with 16 bases between the two germline ends. The CDR3 extends over 16 amino acids. The CDR3: CASSYSGLRGRSPLHF. The DNA of the CDR3 is TGTGCCAGCAGTTACTCGGGACTGAGGGGAAGATCACCCCTCCACTTT.

The chain joins TRBV27 to TRBJ2-7, with 13 bases lining up with TRBD2. Germline V gives CDR1 MNHEY, CDR2 SMNVEV (reference sequence). The CDR3 has 22 residues. Unmatched junction bases numbered 19, after V lost 0 bases and J lost 2 bases. CDR3 coding DNA: TGTGCCAGCAGTTTATCGATTACGGTATTTACTAGCGGGGGGGACGTTGCCTACGAGCAGTACTTC. Protein: CASSLSITVFTSGGDVAYEQYF.

The chain is built from TRBV12-3 or TRBV12-4 and TRBJ2-1, with D uncertain. Trimming removed 4 bases from V and 6 bases from J, with 10 bases in between. The CDR3 has 13 amino acids. Here the CDR3 DNA reads TGTGCCAGCAGTTACCTTCCGGTCAATGAGCAGTTCTTC. This gives the protein CASSYLPVNEQFF.

The V gene is TRBV10-3, the J gene TRBJ1-3; D gene unclear. The CDR3 is 13 amino acids. With 8 bases removed from V and 8 bases from J, the gap between germline ends came to 16 bases. Germline V CDR1 and CDR2: ENHRY, SYGVKD. DNA for the CDR3: TGTGCCATCCAGAGGTTGAGCGGGCACACCATATATTTT. This encodes CAIQRLSGHTIYF.

This sequence joins TRBV6-6 and TRBJ1-3; 9 bases fit TRBD1. Unmatched junction bases numbered 3, after V lost 9 bases and J lost 0 bases. This CDR3 comprises 14 residues. Germline CDR1 and CDR2: MNHNY and SVGAGI (reference sequence). The CDR3 is CASKTGGSGNTIYF. The CDR3 region has the DNA TGTGCCAGTAAGACAGGGGGCTCTGGAAACACCATATATTTT.

This chain joins TRBV28 and TRBJ1-1; the D gene is possibly TRBD1 (5 bases). Trimming shortened V by 4 bases and J by 1 base, and 7 bases separated the two germline ends. Germline V CDR1 and CDR2: MDHEN, SYDVKM. This CDR3 spans 13 amino acids. The CDR3 DNA reads TGTGCCAGCAGTTCGGGGGGGAACACTGAAGCTTTCTTT. Its translation: CASSSGGNTEAFF.

V and J are TRBV12-3 or TRBV12-4 and TRBJ1-1; a weak D match, TRBD1 (5 bases). Between the trimmed V and J ends, which lost 2 bases and 3 bases, there was a span of 7 bases. CDR3 length: 13 amino acids. This CDR3 reads CASSLQGYTEAFF. CDR3 DNA: TGTGCCAGCAGTTTACAGGGTTACACTGAAGCTTTCTTT.

V gene TRBV4-3 combines with J gene TRBJ1-3, with D possibly being TRBD1 (6 bases). The CDR3 consists of 15 residues. Trimming pared 0 bases from V and 7 bases from J, leaving 13 bases between. Germline V gene sequence: CDR1 LGHNA, CDR2 YSLEER. The CDR3: CASSQEWGRGNTIYF. CDR3 coding DNA: TGCGCCAGCAGCCAAGAGTGGGGGCGAGGGAACACCATATATTTT.

The genes are TRBV10-3 and TRBJ1-2; 8 bases match TRBD1. Trimming took 6 bases from V and 1 from J; bases not matched to a gene: 7. This CDR3 region has 15 residues. CDR1 is ENHRY and CDR2 is SYGVKD in the germline V gene. The CDR3 bases are TGTGCCATCAGACCCGCGACAGGGGATAACTATGGCTACACCTTC. It yields the protein CAIRPATGDNYGYTF.

The chain uses TRBV30 and TRBJ1-5; 9 positions agree with TRBD1. The germline V gene has CDR1 GTSNPN and CDR2 SVGIG (reference sequence). The CDR3 is 13 amino acids. Trimming took 5 bases from V and 6 from J; bases not matched to a gene: 5. DNA of the CDR3: TGTGCCTGGGGACTACAGGGGGCTCAGCCCCAGCATTTT. This codes for CAWGLQGAQPQHF.

This chain connects TRBV18 to TRBJ2-3, with 8 bases identical to TRBD1. The CDR3 totals 13 residues. The germline V gene encodes CDR1 KGHSH and CDR2 LQKENI. V shed 5 bases, J shed 4 bases, and the junction held 2 bases outside the gene matches. The CDR3 loop reads CASSSDRADTQYF. CDR3 sequence (DNA): TGTGCCAGCTCATCGGACAGGGCAGATACGCAGTATTTT.

V gene TRBV7-8 combines with J gene TRBJ2-7, with TRBD2 identical over 7 bases. The CDR3 length is 15 residues. After removal of 4 bases from V and 4 bases from J, the junction contained 10 bases not matched to a gene. CDR1 is SGHVS, CDR2 FQNEAQ, per germline. The CDR3 is CASSSWPGGGYEQYF. CDR3 nucleotides: TGTGCCAGCAGCTCCTGGCCGGGGGGAGGTTACGAGCAGTACTTC.

This chain connects TRBV6-2 or TRBV6-3 to TRBJ1-2; 10 positions agree with TRBD1. The CDR3 runs to 13 residues. V was pared by 6 bases and J by 12 bases, with 10 bases of the junction left unmatched. CDR1 is MNHEY, CDR2 SVGEGT, per germline. The CDR3 protein is CASSVDRGRTNTF. In DNA, the CDR3 is TGTGCCAGCAGCGTTGACAGGGGGCGAACCAACACCTTC.